These T cell receptor beta chains were read from a single sample in a study of T-cell memory formation after mild COVID-19. TCRdb re-called the 5' RACE reads through MiXCR, storing one row per CDR3 protein. Among about 49,000 distinct CDR3 sequences listed, 27% were seen once. Sequencing was carried out using PBMCs or a T cell subset sorted from them (not recorded which). Source of these receptors: a young man who had mild COVID-19 (a few samples of this study predate the infection). Cell type and time point are not known. The CDR3 runs from the conserved cysteine through the conserved F or W. D genes are given only for firm matches. The listing skips clone size in some rows; elsewhere it reads once, few, many or a size class.

V: TRBV10-3
D: NA
size: NA
J: TRBJ2-2
CDR3: CAISDGTVTGELFF
DNA: TGTGCCATCAGTGATGGGACGGTCACCGGGGAGCTGTTTTTT

V: TRBV12-3/TRBV12-4
D: NA
size: few
J: TRBJ2-6
CDR3: CASTPGAGANVLTF
DNA: TGTGCCAGCACTCCGGGGGCTGGGGCCAACGTCCTGACTTTC

V: TRBV6-6
D: NA
size: NA
J: TRBJ1-5
CDR3: CASSYKGWGSDYSNQPQHF
DNA: TGTGCCAGCAGTTATAAGGGATGGGGCAGCGACTATAGCAATCAGCCCCAGCATTTT

V: TRBV11-1
D: NA
size: few
J: TRBJ2-7
CDR3: CASSERDKAYEQYF
DNA: TGTGCCAGCAGCGAGCGGGACAAAGCCTACGAGCAGTACTTC

V: TRBV12-3/TRBV12-4
D: NA
size: few
J: TRBJ2-7
CDR3: CASSLAGPNYEQYF
DNA: TGTGCCAGCAGTTTAGCGGGACCAAACTACGAGCAGTACTTC

V: TRBV20-1
D: NA
size: NA
J: TRBJ1-2
CDR3: CSARTGLRTNYGYTF
DNA: TGCAGTGCTCGCACGGGGCTGAGGACTAACTATGGCTACACCTTC

V: TRBV4-2
D: TRBD1
size: many
J: TRBJ2-5
CDR3: CASSPTPGTDQETQYF
DNA: TGTGCCAGCAGCCCCACGCCCGGGACAGACCAAGAGACCCAGTACTTC

V: TRBV4-3
D: NA
size: NA
J: TRBJ1-1
CDR3: CASSPWYRTEAFF
DNA: TGCGCCAGCAGCCCTTGGTACCGCACTGAAGCTTTCTTT

V: TRBV27
D: TRBD1
size: few
J: TRBJ2-7
CDR3: CASSSGTGPYEQYF
DNA: TGTGCCAGCAGTTCAGGGACAGGCCCCTACGAGCAGTACTTC

V: TRBV9
D: NA
size: many
J: TRBJ1-1
CDR3: CASSAGEKFMNTEAFF
DNA: TGTGCCAGCAGCGCCGGTGAAAAGTTCATGAACACTGAAGCTTTCTTT

V: TRBV7-6
D: NA
size: few
J: TRBJ2-3
CDR3: CASSFEPGWGTDTQYF
DNA: TGTGCCAGCAGCTTTGAGCCAGGGTGGGGGACAGATACGCAGTATTTT

V: TRBV11-2
D: NA
size: NA
J: TRBJ1-4
CDR3: CASSFGLESTNEKLFF
DNA: TGTGCCAGCAGCTTCGGATTAGAATCAACTAATGAAAAACTGTTTTTT

V: TRBV6-5
D: NA
size: NA
J: TRBJ1-1
CDR3: CASSGGGGEAFF
DNA: TGTGCCAGCAGTGGCGGAGGCGGTGAAGCTTTCTTT

V: TRBV11-1
D: NA
size: NA
J: TRBJ2-5
CDR3: CASSSPQETQYF
DNA: TGTGCCAGCAGCTCCCCCCAGGAGACCCAGTACTTC

V: TRBV7-9
D: TRBD1
size: NA
J: TRBJ1-6
CDR3: CASSSRDRMNSPLHF
DNA: TGTGCCAGCAGCTCCCGGGACAGGATGAATTCACCCCTCCACTTT

V: TRBV29-1
D: NA
size: NA
J: TRBJ2-1
CDR3: CSVSGGEGEQFF
DNA: TGCAGCGTTAGTGGGGGAGAGGGTGAGCAGTTCTTC

V: TRBV4-3
D: NA
size: few
J: TRBJ1-5
CDR3: CASSPSSTADSNQPQHF
DNA: TGCGCCAGCAGCCCAAGCTCCACGGCGGATAGCAATCAGCCCCAGCATTTT

V: TRBV7-9
D: NA
size: NA
J: TRBJ2-7
CDR3: CASSRGGNEQYF
DNA: TGTGCCAGCAGTCGCGGGGGCAACGAGCAGTACTTC

V: TRBV9
D: NA
size: NA
J: TRBJ1-2
CDR3: CASSVAGWGNYGYTF
DNA: TGTGCCAGCAGCGTAGCCGGGTGGGGTAACTATGGCTACACCTTC

V: TRBV11-3
D: NA
size: NA
J: TRBJ2-2
CDR3: CASSPTQGFTGELFF
DNA: TGTGCCAGCAGTCCTACACAGGGATTCACCGGGGAGCTGTTTTTT

V: TRBV15
D: NA
size: NA
J: TRBJ1-2
CDR3: CATSRGEDYGYTF
DNA: TGTGCCACCAGCAGGGGCGAGGACTATGGCTACACCTTC

V: TRBV7-9
D: NA
size: few
J: TRBJ2-5
CDR3: CASSGGEEETQYF
DNA: TGTGCCAGCAGCGGAGGGGAGGAAGAGACCCAGTACTTC

V: TRBV15
D: NA
size: NA
J: TRBJ1-2
CDR3: CATSRGGKGGYTF
DNA: TGTGCCACCAGCAGAGGCGGGAAGGGGGGCTACACCTTC

V: TRBV9
D: NA
size: NA
J: TRBJ2-2
CDR3: CASSGQSNTGELFF
DNA: TGTGCCAGCAGCGGGCAATCGAACACCGGGGAGCTGTTTTTT

V: TRBV10-3
D: NA
size: few
J: TRBJ2-1
CDR3: CAISAAGGDDEQFF
DNA: TGTGCCATCAGTGCGGCAGGGGGGGACGATGAGCAGTTCTTC

V: TRBV11-2
D: NA
size: NA
J: TRBJ2-3
CDR3: CASSSREFPDTQYF
DNA: TGTGCCAGCAGCTCCCGGGAGTTCCCAGATACGCAGTATTTT

V: TRBV2
D: NA
size: few
J: TRBJ1-3
CDR3: CASTYPISGNTIYF
DNA: TGTGCCAGCACCTATCCGATCTCTGGAAACACCATATATTTT

V: TRBV11-2
D: TRBD2
size: few
J: TRBJ2-3
CDR3: CASSLTSGGPPTDTQYF
DNA: TGTGCCAGCAGCTTAACGAGCGGGGGGCCACCCACAGATACGCAGTATTTT

V: TRBV4-2
D: NA
size: NA
J: TRBJ2-4
CDR3: CASSQDGGENIQYF
DNA: TGTGCCAGCAGCCAAGATGGGGGCGAGAACATTCAGTACTTC

V: TRBV5-1
D: NA
size: NA
J: TRBJ2-1
CDR3: CASSLAGTPGYNEQFF
DNA: TGCGCCAGCAGCTTGGCCGGGACCCCCGGCTACAATGAGCAGTTCTTC

V: TRBV10-2
D: NA
size: NA
J: TRBJ2-3
CDR3: CASKVTASETDTQYF
DNA: TGCGCCAGCAAGGTTACTGCGTCAGAAACAGATACGCAGTATTTT

V: TRBV2
D: NA
size: few
J: TRBJ2-2
CDR3: CASLGSDSTLGELFF
DNA: TGTGCCAGCCTAGGGAGTGACTCCACCCTCGGGGAGCTGTTTTTT

V: TRBV7-9
D: TRBD2
size: few
J: TRBJ2-3
CDR3: CASSLLLAGDTDTQYF
DNA: TGTGCCAGCAGCTTGTTATTAGCGGGGGACACAGATACGCAGTATTTT

V: TRBV5-1
D: NA
size: few
J: TRBJ2-1
CDR3: CASSPTRGTSINEQFF
DNA: TGCGCCAGCAGCCCGACGAGGGGAACGAGTATTAATGAGCAGTTCTTC

V: TRBV7-2
D: NA
size: many
J: TRBJ2-3
CDR3: CASSLGPDTQYF
DNA: TGTGCCAGCAGCTTAGGTCCAGATACGCAGTATTTT

V: TRBV6-5
D: NA
size: NA
J: TRBJ1-5
CDR3: CASSYSRGQPQHF
DNA: TGTGCCAGCAGTTACTCGAGAGGCCAGCCCCAGCATTTT

V: TRBV25-1
D: TRBD1
size: many
J: TRBJ1-6
CDR3: CASSGQGDNSPLHF
DNA: TGTGCCAGCAGTGGACAGGGGGATAATTCACCCCTCCACTTT

V: TRBV4-1
D: TRBD1
size: few
J: TRBJ2-7
CDR3: CASSQTGQGYEQYF
DNA: TGCGCCAGCAGCCAGACGGGACAGGGATACGAGCAGTACTTC

V: TRBV7-9
D: NA
size: NA
J: TRBJ2-5
CDR3: CASSFLSGKTQYF
DNA: TGTGCCAGCAGCTTTCTTTCAGGGAAGACCCAGTACTTC

V: TRBV14
D: NA
size: NA
J: TRBJ2-1
CDR3: CASSIGGPNEQFF
DNA: TGTGCCAGCAGCATCGGGGGACCCAATGAGCAGTTCTTC

V: TRBV30
D: NA
size: NA
J: TRBJ1-5
CDR3: CAWGVGQPQHF
DNA: TGTGCCTGGGGGGTTGGACAGCCCCAGCATTTT

V: TRBV20-1
D: NA
size: NA
J: TRBJ2-1
CDR3: CSALRAGWHEQFF
DNA: TGCAGTGCTCTGCGGGCAGGGTGGCATGAGCAGTTCTTC

V: TRBV20-1
D: TRBD2
size: NA
J: TRBJ2-7
CDR3: CSARPAGDYEQYF
DNA: TGCAGTGCTAGACCGGCGGGGGACTACGAGCAGTACTTC

V: TRBV5-1
D: NA
size: NA
J: TRBJ2-3
CDR3: CASSLRPDADTQYF
DNA: TGCGCCAGCAGCTTGAGGCCGGACGCAGATACGCAGTATTTT

V: TRBV11-2
D: NA
size: medium-sized
J: TRBJ2-1
CDR3: CASSIQPAGALPYNEQFF
DNA: TGTGCCAGCAGCATTCAGCCCGCCGGGGCTTTACCCTACAATGAGCAGTTCTTC

V: TRBV5-5
D: TRBD2
size: few
J: TRBJ2-3
CDR3: CASSLGAGGPTDTQYF
DNA: TGTGCCAGCAGCTTGGGTGCGGGGGGGCCGACAGATACGCAGTATTTT

V: TRBV4-3
D: NA
size: few
J: TRBJ2-3
CDR3: CASSPSTGVGSDTQYF
DNA: TGCGCCAGCAGCCCTAGTACGGGGGTTGGGTCAGATACGCAGTATTTT

V: TRBV7-8
D: NA
size: NA
J: TRBJ1-4
CDR3: CASSPLGRLNEKLFF
DNA: TGTGCCAGCAGCCCCCTGGGCAGGCTAAATGAAAAACTGTTTTTT

V: TRBV7-3
D: NA
size: few
J: TRBJ2-5
CDR3: CASSLRVEETQYF
DNA: TGTGCCAGCAGCTTAAGAGTTGAAGAGACCCAGTACTTC